This TCR beta chain stems from a study of blood T cell repertoires in COVID-19. About the study: The origin of the acute and convalescent COVID-19 samples was the United States, Italy and Spain. T cells, B-cell-depleted T cells, or PBMCs supplied cDNA or gDNA.

The method was immunoSEQ multiplex PCR; TCRdb's version includes in-frame clones alone and lacks a portion of them. The profile covers 90,000 to 120,000 clones, with roughly 87% appearing a single time and around 6% taken by the ten largest. Germline CDR1 reads MNHEY; CDR2 reads SVGAGI. This CDR3 is 15 amino acids long. The ends lost 5 bases at V and 1 base at J; junction bases unmatched: 3. The rearrangement uses TRBV6-5 and TRBJ2-3; 10 bases are a match to TRBD2. The TCR was taken from a woman aged 60 to 75 with acute or convalescent COVID-19. Input material: peripheral blood. The DNA of the CDR3 is TGTGCCAGCAGTCTAGCGGGAGATGGCACAGATACGCAGTATTTT. This gives the protein CASSLAGDGTDTQYF.